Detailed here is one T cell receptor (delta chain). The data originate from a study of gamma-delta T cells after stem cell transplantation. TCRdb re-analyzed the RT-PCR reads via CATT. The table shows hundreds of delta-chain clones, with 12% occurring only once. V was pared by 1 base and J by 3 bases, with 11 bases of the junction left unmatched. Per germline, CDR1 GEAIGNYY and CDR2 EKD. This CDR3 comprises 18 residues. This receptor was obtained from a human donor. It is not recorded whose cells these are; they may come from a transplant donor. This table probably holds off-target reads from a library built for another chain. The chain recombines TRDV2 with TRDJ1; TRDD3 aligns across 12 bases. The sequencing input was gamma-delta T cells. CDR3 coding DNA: TGTGCCTGTGACACTCTGGGGGATACGCGGGCGGTGTCCGATAAACTCATCTTT. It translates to CACDTLGDTRAVSDKLIF.